This record covers a single TCR beta chain. The identical CDR3 is also encoded by other nucleotide sequences in the sample. Trimming removed 2 bases from V and 0 bases from J, with 5 bases in between. The germline gives CDR1 MNHNS, CDR2 SASEGT. This CDR3 has 13 amino acids. All the donors were Caucasian adults who lived in Nashville, Tennessee. This sample stems from a study of shared clonotypes between healthy human individuals. The study ran the assay at deep level. The repertoire was sequenced with immunoSEQ multiplex PCR; TCRdb's copy has only in-frame clones and lacks some. The sample consists of some 2,400,000 clones, almost 96% of them appearing once.

The receptor comes from a man aged 18 to 29 in good health. Sequencing was done on a sample of naive CD4+ T cells sorted from blood. Subset indicated: CD45RA+ positively selected. The V and J genes are TRBV6-1 and TRBJ2-7, with D uncertain. CDR3 amino acids: CASSEQVSYEQYF. In nucleotides, the CDR3 is TGTGCCAGCAGTGAACAGGTCTCCTACGAGCAGTACTTC.